Below, 23 T cell receptor beta chains from the same sample are listed, as sequenced in a study of naive and memory T cell subsets. An equimolar mix of two oligonucleotides served as the beta constant-region primer for TRBC1 and TRBC2. From the UMI-ligation and nested PCR reads, TCRdb called clonotypes with MiXCR, one entry per CDR3 protein. The profile covers some 150,000 distinct CDR3 sequences, with over 15% appearing a single time and about 0.14% taken by the ten largest. Sequencing input: naive CD4+ T cells from blood. These receptors were collected from a human donor in good health.

In its sample, this clonotype was seen a few times. The V and J genes are TRBV29-1 and TRBJ2-5; tentatively, D is TRBD1 (6 bases). The CDR3 totals 14 residues. Trimming cost V 3 bases and J 5 bases, with 16 bases left between them. Germline values: CDR1 SQVTM, CDR2 ANQGSEA. The CDR3 nucleotides are TGCAGCGTTGATCGCCCCCAGGGGTCGGAGACCCAGTACTTC. Protein: CSVDRPQGSETQYF.

In nucleotides, the CDR3 is TGCAGCGTTGGGGGACAGGGGGCATCACCCCTCCACTTT. It specifies CSVGGQGASPLHF. The chain links TRBV29-1 to TRBJ1-6; 12 nucleotides align to TRBD1. The CDR3 runs to 13 residues. Germline trimming cut 4 bases from V and 10 bases from J; bases unmatched to any gene: 2. Per the germline V gene, CDR1 is SQVTM and CDR2 is ANQGSEA.

The chain has TRBV12-3 or TRBV12-4 and TRBJ1-1; 8 bases line up with TRBD1. This CDR3 comprises 15 residues. V shed 5 bases, J shed 1 base, and the junction held 6 bases outside the gene matches. The CDR3 nucleotides are TGTGCCAGCAGTCCCGACAGGGGCGGGAACACTGAAGCTTTCTTT. This codes for CASSPDRGGNTEAFF.

This clonotype was seen at least ten times. V usage is TRBV2 and J usage is TRBJ2-1; D might be TRBD2 (5 bases). The CDR3 contains 13 residues. V lost 3 bases, J lost 14 bases, and 17 bases lay in between. CDR1 and CDR2 (germline): SNHLY, FYNNEI. Written as DNA, the CDR3 is TGTGCCAGCAGTGAGGTTAGCGCCTCTCAAAAGTTCTTC. Protein sequence: CASSEVSASQKFF.

This clonotype came up a few times. This chain uses TRBV18 with TRBJ2-7; the D is unclear. Germline V gives CDR1 KGHSH, CDR2 LQKENI. V lost 3 bases and J lost 6, with 9 bases in between. This CDR3 contains 12 residues. The CDR3 coding sequence is TGTGCCAGCTCACCCCCCGGTGGCGAGCAGTACTTC. Encoded protein: CASSPPGGEQYF.

The chain carries TRBV11-3 and TRBJ2-2; D is tentatively TRBD1 or TRBD2 (5 bases each). The CDR3 spans 17 residues. The V end lost 4 bases, the J end lost 2 bases, and 17 bases lay between the germline ends. Germline-derived CDR1 and CDR2 are SGHNT and YENEEA. Here the CDR3 reads CASSSPSRGKNTGELFF. CDR3 DNA: TGTGCCAGCAGCTCTCCATCCCGGGGCAAAAACACCGGGGAGCTGTTTTTT.

This sequence joins TRBV5-4 and TRBJ2-3; TRBD2 is a possible D gene (6 bases). V lost 0 bases and J lost 4, with 15 bases in between. CDR3 length: 16 amino acids. Looked up from germline, CDR1 is SGHNT and CDR2 is YYREEE (reference sequence). This chain's CDR3 is CASSLDGGMGADTQYF. The CDR3 DNA reads TGTGCCAGCAGCTTGGATGGCGGGATGGGTGCAGATACGCAGTATTTT.

This chain uses TRBV29-1 with TRBJ2-5; 8 bases agree with TRBD1. Losses at the gene ends were 4 bases for V and 5 bases for J; bases not matched to a gene: 9. Looked up from germline, CDR1 is SQVTM and CDR2 is ANQGSEA. CDR3 size: 14 residues. The CDR3 DNA is TGCAGCGTTGTTTCAGGGGGCGGAGGGGAGACCCAGTACTTC. This translates into CSVVSGGGGETQYF. The whole variable domain, filled in from reference TRBV29-1 and TRBJ2-5, reads SAVISQKPSRDICQRGTSLTIQCQVDSQVTMMFWYRQQPGQSLTLIATANQGSEATYESGFVIDKFPISRPNLTFSTLTVSNMSPEDSSIYLCSVVSGGGGETQYFGPGTRLLVL.

V is TRBV7-8 and J is TRBJ2-6; D is tentatively TRBD1 or TRBD2 (7 bases each). The V and J ends lost 3 bases and 3 bases respectively, with 30 bases between them. The germline V gene has CDR1 SGHVS and CDR2 FQNEAQ. CDR3 length equals 22 residues. CDR3 protein: CASSFPRSWTGGGVSGANVLTF. The CDR3 nucleotides are TGTGCCAGCAGCTTCCCACGTTCTTGGACAGGCGGGGGAGTGAGTGGGGCCAACGTCCTGACTTTC.

V is TRBV6-6 and J is TRBJ1-1; D remains unclear. The CDR3 has 14 residues. Germline CDR1 reads MNHNY; CDR2 reads SVGAGI (reference sequence). Deletions cut 6 bases from V and 1 base from J, with 12 bases between. DNA of the CDR3: TGTGCCAGCAGCGAACCACAGCCGAACACTGAAGCTTTCTTT. Protein product: CASSEPQPNTEAFF.

The rearrangement joins TRBV5-1 to TRBJ2-2; a weak D match, TRBD1 (6 bases). The V end lost 5 bases, the J end lost 4 bases, and 18 bases lay between the germline ends. The CDR3 contains 16 residues. Per the germline V gene, CDR1 is SGHRS and CDR2 is YFSETQ. The CDR3 DNA follows: TGCGCCAGCAGGGCCCCCAGCATACAGGGCACCGGGGAGCTGTTTTTT. It yields the protein CASRAPSIQGTGELFF.

This clonotype was detected a few times. The CDR3 region has the DNA TGTGCCAGCAGTCGACAGGGTAACGAGCAGTACTTC. It specifies CASSRQGNEQYF. The chain has TRBV6-5 and TRBJ2-7; 7 bases are shared with TRBD1. There are 12 residues in the CDR3. CDR1 and CDR2 (germline): MNHEY, SVGAGI. V shed 5 bases and J 5 bases; nucleotides not matched to a gene: 3.

A few counts support this clonotype. The genes are TRBV3-1 and TRBJ1-4; D is uncertain. Germline CDR1 reads LGHDT; CDR2 reads YNNKEL (reference sequence). The CDR3 is 12 amino acids. V lost 4 bases to trimming and J lost 14 bases, with 14 bases between them. The CDR3: CASSLADNLLFF. CDR3 nucleotide sequence: TGTGCCAGCAGCCTCGCAGACAACCTCCTGTTTTTT.

The chain carries TRBV7-2 and TRBJ2-1; 8 nucleotides line up with TRBD2. V trimming: 8 bases; J trimming: 4 bases; junction bases outside the gene matches: 10. This CDR3 comprises 15 residues. Germline V gives CDR1 SGHTA, CDR2 FQGNSA. The CDR3 nucleotides read TGTGCCAGCCACCGGGCCGGGGGGGGGTACAATGAGCAGTTCTTC. As protein: CASHRAGGGYNEQFF. Based on the CDR3 plus reference TRBV7-2 and TRBJ2-1, the full variable domain is GAGVSQSPSNKVTEKGKDVELRCDPISGHTALYWYRQSLGQGLEFLIYFQGNSAPDKSGLPSDRFSAERTGGSVSTLTIQRTQQEDSAVYLCASHRAGGGYNEQFFGPGTRLTVL.

This clonotype has a handful of counts. This sequence joins TRBV7-2 and TRBJ2-7; D not resolved. With 2 bases removed from V and 1 base from J, the gap between germline ends came to 9 bases. Per the germline V gene, CDR1 is SGHTA and CDR2 is FQGNSA. The CDR3 runs to 14 residues. For the CDR3, the DNA is TGTGCCAGCAGCTTAACCGGGTGGTCCTACGAGCAGTACTTC. It yields the protein CASSLTGWSYEQYF.

The table lists this clonotype with a few counts. The chain joins TRBV9 to TRBJ2-6, with a possible D match to TRBD2 (6 bases). Germline V gives CDR1 SGDLS, CDR2 YYNGEE. The CDR3 spans 16 residues. Trimming shortened V by 2 bases and J by 0 bases, and 9 bases separated the two germline ends. The CDR3 loop is CASSVLGGSGANVLTF. The CDR3 DNA reads as TGTGCCAGCAGCGTTCTCGGGGGCTCTGGGGCCAACGTCCTGACTTTC.

The CDR3 DNA follows: TGCGCCAGCAGCTTAGGGGACTACGAGCAGTACTTC. It codes for CASSLGDYEQYF. This sequence joins TRBV5-1 and TRBJ2-7; TRBD1 might be the D (5 bases). Germline lookup yields CDR1 SGHRS and CDR2 YFSETQ. The CDR3 length is 12 residues. The V gene lost 2 bases and the J gene lost 3 bases, with 6 bases spanning the gap.

The sample holds a few counts of this clonotype. V is TRBV6-2 or TRBV6-3 and J is TRBJ2-2, with TRBD2 identical over 9 bases. Germline-derived CDR1 and CDR2 are MNHEY and SVGEGT. Trimming removed 2 bases from V and 2 bases from J; junction bases left unmatched: 6. CDR3 length: 17 amino acids. CDR3 amino acids: CASSYPRGRANTGELFF. In nucleotides, the CDR3 is TGTGCCAGCAGTTACCCACGCGGGAGGGCCAACACCGGGGAGCTGTTTTTT.

This clonotype appeared a few times. The J gene is TRBJ2-7, the V gene TRBV28, with a tentative D call TRBD1 (6 bases). The V gene lost 5 bases and the J gene lost 1 base, with 9 bases spanning the gap. CDR1 and CDR2 (germline): MDHEN, SYDVKM. The CDR3 sequence is 13 residues long. Here the CDR3 DNA reads TGTGCCAGCAGTACCGGACAGTCCTACGAGCAGTACTTC. As protein: CASSTGQSYEQYF.

This chain joins TRBV25-1 and TRBJ2-2; D is uncertain. The CDR3 length is 16 residues. With 5 bases removed from V and 0 bases from J, the gap between germline ends came to 13 bases. Germline CDR1 reads MGHDK; CDR2 reads SYGVNS. As DNA, the CDR3 is TGTGCCAGCAGTCCCACGGCGACGGCGAACACCGGGGAGCTGTTTTTT. It specifies CASSPTATANTGELFF. Looking up the rest from reference TRBV25-1 and TRBJ2-2 gives the full variable domain: EADIYQTPRYLVIGTGKKITLECSQTMGHDKMYWYQQDPGMELHLIHYSYGVNSTEKGDLSSESTVSRIRTEHFPLTLESARPSHTSQYLCASSPTATANTGELFFGEGSRLTVL.

Only a few counts were recorded for this clonotype. The chain links TRBV7-2 to TRBJ1-2; D is uncertain. The CDR3 consists of 13 residues. V was shortened by 5 bases and J by 6 bases, with 13 bases between the two germline ends. CDR1 and CDR2 (germline): SGHTA, FQGNSA. CDR3 amino acids: CASSGQLGNGYTF. The CDR3 DNA reads as TGTGCCAGCAGCGGCCAATTGGGAAATGGCTACACCTTC.

The V and J genes are TRBV5-1 and TRBJ2-7, with D perhaps being TRBD1 or TRBD2 (5 bases each). CDR3 length: 13 residues. Trimming stripped 7 bases from V and 3 bases from J, with 14 bases between. Looked up from germline, CDR1 is SGHRS and CDR2 is YFSETQ. The CDR3 DNA reads TGCGCCAGCCGACCGGGACCGAACTACGAGCAGTACTTC. Amino acids: CASRPGPNYEQYF.

The chain is built from TRBV28 and TRBJ2-7, with TRBD1 matching over 7 bases. Germline V lookup: CDR1 MDHEN, CDR2 SYDVKM. The CDR3 runs to 15 residues. V shed 3 bases, J shed 1 base, and the junction held 6 bases outside the gene matches. Here the CDR3 reads CASSFSRGPSYEQYF. The CDR3 nucleotides read TGTGCCAGCAGTTTTAGTAGGGGGCCATCCTACGAGCAGTACTTC.